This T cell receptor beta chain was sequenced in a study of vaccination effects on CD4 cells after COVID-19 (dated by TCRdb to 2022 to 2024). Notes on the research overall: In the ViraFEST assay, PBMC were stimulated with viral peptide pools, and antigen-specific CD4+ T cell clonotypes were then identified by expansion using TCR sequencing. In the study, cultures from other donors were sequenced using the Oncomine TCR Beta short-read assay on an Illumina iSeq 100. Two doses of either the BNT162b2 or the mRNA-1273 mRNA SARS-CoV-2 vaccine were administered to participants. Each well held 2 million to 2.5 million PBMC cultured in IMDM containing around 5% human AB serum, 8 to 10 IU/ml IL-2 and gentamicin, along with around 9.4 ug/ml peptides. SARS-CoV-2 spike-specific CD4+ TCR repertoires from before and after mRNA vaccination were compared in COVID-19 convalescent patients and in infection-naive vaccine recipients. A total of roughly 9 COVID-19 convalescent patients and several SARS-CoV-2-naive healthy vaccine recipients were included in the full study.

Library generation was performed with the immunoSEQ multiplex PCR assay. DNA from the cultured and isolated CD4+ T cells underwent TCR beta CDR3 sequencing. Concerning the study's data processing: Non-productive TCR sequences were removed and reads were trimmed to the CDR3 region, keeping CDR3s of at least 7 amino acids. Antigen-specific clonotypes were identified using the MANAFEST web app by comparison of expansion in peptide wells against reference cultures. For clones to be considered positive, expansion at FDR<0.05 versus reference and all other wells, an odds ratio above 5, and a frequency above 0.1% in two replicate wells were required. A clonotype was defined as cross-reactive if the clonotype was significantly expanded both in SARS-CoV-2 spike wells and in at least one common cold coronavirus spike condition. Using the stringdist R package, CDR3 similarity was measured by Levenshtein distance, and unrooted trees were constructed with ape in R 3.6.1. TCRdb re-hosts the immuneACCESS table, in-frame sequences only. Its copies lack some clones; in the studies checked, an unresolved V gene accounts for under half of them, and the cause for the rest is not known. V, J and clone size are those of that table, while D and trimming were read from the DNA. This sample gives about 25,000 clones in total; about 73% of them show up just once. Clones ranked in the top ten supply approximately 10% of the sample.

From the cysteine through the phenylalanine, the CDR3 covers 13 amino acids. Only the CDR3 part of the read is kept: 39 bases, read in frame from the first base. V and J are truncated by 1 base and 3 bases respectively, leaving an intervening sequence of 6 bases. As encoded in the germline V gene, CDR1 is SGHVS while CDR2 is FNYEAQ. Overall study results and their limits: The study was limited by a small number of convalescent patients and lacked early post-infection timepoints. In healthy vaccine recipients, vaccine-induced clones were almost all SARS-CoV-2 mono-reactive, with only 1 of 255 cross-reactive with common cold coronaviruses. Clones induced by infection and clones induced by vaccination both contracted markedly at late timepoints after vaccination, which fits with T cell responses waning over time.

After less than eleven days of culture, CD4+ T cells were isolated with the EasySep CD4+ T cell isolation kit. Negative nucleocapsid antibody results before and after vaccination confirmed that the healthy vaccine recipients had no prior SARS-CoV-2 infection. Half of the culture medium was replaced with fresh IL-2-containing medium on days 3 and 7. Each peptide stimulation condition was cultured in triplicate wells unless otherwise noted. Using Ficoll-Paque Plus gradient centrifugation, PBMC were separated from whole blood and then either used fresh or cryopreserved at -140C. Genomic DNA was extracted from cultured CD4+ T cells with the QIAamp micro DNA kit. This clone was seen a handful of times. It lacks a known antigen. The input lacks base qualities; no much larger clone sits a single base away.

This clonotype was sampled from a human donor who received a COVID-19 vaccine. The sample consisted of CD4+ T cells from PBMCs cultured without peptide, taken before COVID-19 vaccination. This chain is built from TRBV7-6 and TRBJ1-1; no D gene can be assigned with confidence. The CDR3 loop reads CASSLEVYTEAFF. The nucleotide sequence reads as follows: TGTGCCAGCAGCTTAGAAGTTTACACTGAAGCTTTCTTT.